This T cell receptor beta chain was sequenced during a study of T cell changes during pregnancy in multiple sclerosis. The CDR3 extends over 16 amino acids. Looked up from germline, CDR1 is MGHRA and CDR2 is YSYEKL. Unmatched junction bases numbered 10, after V lost 3 bases and J lost 2 bases. Sequencing was performed with immunoSEQ multiplex PCR; in TCRdb, only in-frame clones are kept and a portion is missing. The profile shows roughly 100,000 clones, about nine tenths of them singletons. The source of this sequence is a female donor in good health, enrolled as a control in a pregnancy study. The rearrangement joins TRBV4-1 to TRBJ2-7; 7 nucleotides agree with TRBD1. The sample consisted of peripheral blood, taken in the second trimester of pregnancy. The CDR3 protein is CASSQAGTAVTYEQYF. Here the CDR3 DNA reads TGCGCCAGCAGCCAGGCAGGGACAGCCGTTACCTACGAGCAGTACTTC.